Following are 4 T cell receptor beta chains from one sample sequenced in a study of blood T cell repertoires in COVID-19. Here immunoSEQ multiplex PCR was the method, and the copy in TCRdb shows in-frame clones only, minus some. The sample lists around 50,000 clones; 80% to 95% were seen once. Material for sequencing was peripheral blood. Receptor source: a man in his 60s with COVID-19, enrolled during active disease.

CDR3 DNA sequence: TGTGCCAGCAGCCCGGGAGGGGGCACCGGGGAGCTGTTTTTT. It yields the protein CASSPGGGTGELFF. The chain links TRBV6-5 to TRBJ2-2; TRBD2 matches at 8 bases. Losses at the gene ends were 6 bases for V and 4 bases for J; bases not matched to a gene: 4. The V gene's germline CDR1 is MNHEY and CDR2 SVGAGI. The CDR3 sequence is 14 residues long.

V usage is TRBV4-1 and J usage is TRBJ2-1; 12 nucleotides agree with TRBD2. Looked up from germline, CDR1 is MGHRA and CDR2 is YSYEKL. This CDR3 spans 17 amino acids. The V and J ends lost 1 base and 4 bases, in that order; junction bases with no gene match: 5. CDR3 amino acids: CASSQGTSGGQYNEQFF. CDR3 nucleotides: TGCGCCAGCAGCCAAGGAACTAGCGGGGGGCAATACAATGAGCAGTTCTTC.

This rearrangement joins TRBV28 to TRBJ1-2, with D perhaps TRBD1 (6 bases). The V gene lost 5 bases and the J gene lost 5 bases, with 15 bases spanning the gap. CDR3 length: 14 amino acids. Germline CDR1 MDHEN, CDR2 SYDVKM. CDR3 loop: CASSPGAWRYGYTF. CDR3 coding DNA: TGTGCCAGCAGTCCAGGGGCCTGGAGGTATGGCTACACCTTC.

This clone was counted once. This chain joins TRBV5-1 and TRBJ2-3; 8 bases are shared with TRBD1. Germline trimming cut 4 bases from V and 1 base from J; bases unmatched to any gene: 2. In germline, CDR1 is SGHRS, CDR2 YFSETQ. This CDR3 is 14 amino acids long. The CDR3 protein is CASSVGQGTDTQYF. CDR3 nucleotide sequence: TGCGCCAGCAGCGTGGGACAGGGCACAGATACGCAGTATTTT. The full variable domain, in which reference TRBV5-1 and TRBJ2-3 provide the parts outside the CDR3, is KAGVTQTPRYLIKTRGQQVTLSCSPISGHRSVSWYQQTPGQGLQFLFEYFSETQRNKGNFPGRFSGRQFSNSRSEMNVSTLELGDSALYLCASSVGQGTDTQYFGPGTRLTVL.